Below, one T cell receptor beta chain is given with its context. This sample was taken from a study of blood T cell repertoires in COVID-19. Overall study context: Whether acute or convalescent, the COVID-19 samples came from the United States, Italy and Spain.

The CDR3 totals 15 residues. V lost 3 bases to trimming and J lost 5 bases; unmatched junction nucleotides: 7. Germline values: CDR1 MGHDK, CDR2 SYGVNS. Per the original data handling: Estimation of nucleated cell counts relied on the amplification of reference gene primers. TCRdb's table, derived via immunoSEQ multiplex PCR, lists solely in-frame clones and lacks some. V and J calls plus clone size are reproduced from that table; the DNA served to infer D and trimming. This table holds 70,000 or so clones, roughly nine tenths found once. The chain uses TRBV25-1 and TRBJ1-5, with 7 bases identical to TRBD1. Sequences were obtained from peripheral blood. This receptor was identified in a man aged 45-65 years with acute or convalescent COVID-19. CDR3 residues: CASSERRQGHQPQHF. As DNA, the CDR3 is TGTGCCAGCAGTGAGAGGAGACAGGGACATCAGCCCCAGCATTTT. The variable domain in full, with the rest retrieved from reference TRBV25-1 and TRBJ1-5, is EADIYQTPRYLVIGTGKKITLECSQTMGHDKMYWYQQDPGMELHLIHYSYGVNSTEKGDLSSESTVSRIRTEHFPLTLESARPSHTSQYLCASSERRQGHQPQHFGDGTRLSIL.